The subject of this entry is one T cell receptor (beta chain). The data belong to a study of cytomegalovirus exposure and HLA in healthy donors. Per the germline V gene, CDR1 is SGHTA and CDR2 is FQGNSA. This CDR3 has 15 residues. V gave up 4 bases and J gave up 4 bases; unmatched junction bases: 9. The PCR contained 60 Vbeta and 13 Jbeta primers. Assay used: immunoSEQ multiplex PCR; TCRdb lists only in-frame clones, some missing. The top ten clones hold 1.7% of a sample with about 200,000 clones, around 83% of them seen once. The sequence was collected from a woman aged 18-29 years in good health and CMV-seronegative. Sample: PBMCs. The rearrangement uses TRBV7-2 and TRBJ2-7, with TRBD1 matching 8 bases. In nucleotides, the CDR3 is TGTGCCAGCAGCTCCGACGGACAGGGATGGTACGAGCAGTACTTC. This gives the protein CASSSDGQGWYEQYF.